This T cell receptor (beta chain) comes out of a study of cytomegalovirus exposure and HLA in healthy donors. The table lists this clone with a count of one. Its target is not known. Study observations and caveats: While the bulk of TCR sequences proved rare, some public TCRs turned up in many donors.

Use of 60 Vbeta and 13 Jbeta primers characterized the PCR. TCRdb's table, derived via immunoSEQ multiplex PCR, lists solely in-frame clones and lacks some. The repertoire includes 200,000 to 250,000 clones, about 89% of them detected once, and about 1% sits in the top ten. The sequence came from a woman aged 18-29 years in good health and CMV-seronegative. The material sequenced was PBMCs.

The CDR3 sequence is CASSLASAGDYEQYF. The CDR3 DNA sequence: TGTGCCAGCAGCTTAGCAAGCGCGGGAGACTACGAGCAGTACTTC. This chain connects TRBV7-2 to TRBJ2-7, with 7 bases fitting TRBD2. CDR1 and CDR2 (germline): SGHTA, FQGNSA. V shed 0 bases and J 3 bases; nucleotides not matched to a gene: 5. The CDR3 runs 15 residues.